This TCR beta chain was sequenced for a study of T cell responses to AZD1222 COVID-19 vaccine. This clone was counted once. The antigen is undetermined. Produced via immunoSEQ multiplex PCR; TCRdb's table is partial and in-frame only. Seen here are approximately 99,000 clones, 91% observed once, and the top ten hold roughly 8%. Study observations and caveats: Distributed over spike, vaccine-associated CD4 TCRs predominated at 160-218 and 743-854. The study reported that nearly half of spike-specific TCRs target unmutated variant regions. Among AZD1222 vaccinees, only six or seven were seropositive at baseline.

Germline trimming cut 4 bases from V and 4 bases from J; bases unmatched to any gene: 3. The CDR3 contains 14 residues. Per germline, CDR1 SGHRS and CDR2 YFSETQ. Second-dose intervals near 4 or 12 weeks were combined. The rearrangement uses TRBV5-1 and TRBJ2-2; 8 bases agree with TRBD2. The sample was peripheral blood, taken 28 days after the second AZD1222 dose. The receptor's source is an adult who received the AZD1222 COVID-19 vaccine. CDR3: CASSRAGGTGELFF. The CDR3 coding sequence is TGCGCCAGCAGCCGGGCGGGGGGCACCGGGGAGCTGTTTTTT.